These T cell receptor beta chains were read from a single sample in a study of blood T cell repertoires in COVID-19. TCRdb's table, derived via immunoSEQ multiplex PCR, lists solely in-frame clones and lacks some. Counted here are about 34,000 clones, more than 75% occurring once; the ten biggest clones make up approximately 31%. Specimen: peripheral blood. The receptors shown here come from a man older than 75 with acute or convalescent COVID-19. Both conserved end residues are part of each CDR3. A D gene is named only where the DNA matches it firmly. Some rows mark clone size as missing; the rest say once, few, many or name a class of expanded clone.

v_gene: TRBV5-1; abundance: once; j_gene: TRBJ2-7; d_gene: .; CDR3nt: TGCGCCAGCAGCTTGGTCAGCGCCAGCTCCTACGAGCAGTACTTC; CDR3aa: CASSLVSASSYEQYF
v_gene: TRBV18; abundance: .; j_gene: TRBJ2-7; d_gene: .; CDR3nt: TGTGCCAGCTCACCCGAAGTAGGAGACGAGCAGTACTTC; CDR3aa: CASSPEVGDEQYF
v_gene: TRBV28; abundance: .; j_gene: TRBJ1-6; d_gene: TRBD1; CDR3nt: TGTGCCAGCACTACCTCTGGGACAGGGGCCTCACCCCTCCACTTT; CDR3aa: CASTTSGTGASPLHF
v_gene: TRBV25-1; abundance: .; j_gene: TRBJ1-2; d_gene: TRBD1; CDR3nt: TGTGCCAGCAGTGCGACAGGGCTTAACTATGGCTACACCTTC; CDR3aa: CASSATGLNYGYTF
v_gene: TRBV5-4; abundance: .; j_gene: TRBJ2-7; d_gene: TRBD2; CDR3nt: TGTGCCAGCAGCTTGGGCCAGCGGGAATGGCCCTACGAGCAGTACTTC; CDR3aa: CASSLGQREWPYEQYF
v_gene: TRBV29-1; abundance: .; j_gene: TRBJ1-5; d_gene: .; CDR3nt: TGCAGCGTTGTCTGGGACTTTAATCAGCCCCAGCATTTT; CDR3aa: CSVVWDFNQPQHF
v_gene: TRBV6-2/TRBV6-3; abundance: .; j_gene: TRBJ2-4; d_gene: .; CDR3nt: TGTGCCAGCAGTCCCCAGACAGCAATACAGGACATTCAGTACTTC; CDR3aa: CASSPQTAIQDIQYF
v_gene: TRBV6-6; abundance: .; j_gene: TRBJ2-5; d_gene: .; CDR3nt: TGTGCCAGCAGTTACTCGTCACTTCAAGAGACCCAGTACTTC; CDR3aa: CASSYSSLQETQYF
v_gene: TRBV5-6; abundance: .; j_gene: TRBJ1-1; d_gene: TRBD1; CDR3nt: TGTGCCAGCAGCTCGACAGGGTTTACCTCTGAAGCTTTCTTT; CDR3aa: CASSSTGFTSEAFF
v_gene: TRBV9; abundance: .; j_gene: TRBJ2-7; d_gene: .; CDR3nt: TGTGCCAGCAGCGGGCCCAGCTCCTACGAGCAGTACTTC; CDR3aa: CASSGPSSYEQYF
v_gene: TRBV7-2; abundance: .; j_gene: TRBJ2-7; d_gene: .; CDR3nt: TGTGCCAGCAGCGCAAGCCCGCGGGCGGACGAGCAGTACTTC; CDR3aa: CASSASPRADEQYF
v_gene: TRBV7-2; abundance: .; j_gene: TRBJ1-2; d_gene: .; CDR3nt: TGTGCCAGCAGCTTAGTGGAGGGTGTAGGCTACACCTTC; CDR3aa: CASSLVEGVGYTF
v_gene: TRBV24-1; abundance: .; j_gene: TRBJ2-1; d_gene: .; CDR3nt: TGTGCCACCAGTCCGCGGTTCGGAGATGAGCAGTTCTTC; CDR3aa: CATSPRFGDEQFF
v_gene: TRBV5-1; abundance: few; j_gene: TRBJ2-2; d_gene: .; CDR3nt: TGCGCCAGCAGCTTGGTTCCGCAGGGGTCCAACACCGGGGAGCTGTTTTTT; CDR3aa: CASSLVPQGSNTGELFF
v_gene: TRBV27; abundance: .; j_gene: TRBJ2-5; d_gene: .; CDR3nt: TGTGCCAGCAGTCAAGGACAGTACCAGTACTTC; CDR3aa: CASSQGQYQYF
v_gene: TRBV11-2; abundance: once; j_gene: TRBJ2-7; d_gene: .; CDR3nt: TGTGCCAGCGGGGGGATGGGGGAGCAGTACTTC; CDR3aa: CASGGMGEQYF
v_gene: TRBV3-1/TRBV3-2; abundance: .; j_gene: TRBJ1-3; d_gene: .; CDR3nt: TGTGCCAGCAGCCAAGTCCCCGTCTCTGGAAACACCATATATTTT; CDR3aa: CASSQVPVSGNTIYF
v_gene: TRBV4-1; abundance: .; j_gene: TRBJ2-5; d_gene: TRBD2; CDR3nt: TGCGCCAGCAGCCAAGATGCGTGGCTAGCGGGGGGCAACCAAGAGACCCAGTACTTC; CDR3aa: CASSQDAWLAGGNQETQYF
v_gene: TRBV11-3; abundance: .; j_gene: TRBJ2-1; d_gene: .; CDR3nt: TGTGCCAGCAGTCGGGAAAGGTACAATGAGCAGTTCTTC; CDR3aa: CASSRERYNEQFF
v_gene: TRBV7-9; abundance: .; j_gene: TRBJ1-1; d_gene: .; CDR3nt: TGTGCCAGCAGCTTAGAGAGGGGGATCACTGAAGCTTTCTTT; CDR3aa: CASSLERGITEAFF
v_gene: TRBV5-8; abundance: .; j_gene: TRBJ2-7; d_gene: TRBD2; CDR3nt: TGTGCCAGCAGCTTCGGACTAGCGGGGGGAGAGCAGTACTTC; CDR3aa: CASSFGLAGGEQYF
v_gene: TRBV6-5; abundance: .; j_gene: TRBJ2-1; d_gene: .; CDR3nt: TGTGCCAGCAGCCCAAACTCTTCCGGTGAGCAGTTCTTC; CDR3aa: CASSPNSSGEQFF
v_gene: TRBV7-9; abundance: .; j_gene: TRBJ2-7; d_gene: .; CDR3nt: TGTGCCAGCAGCCGAGAGGACACTCAATACGAGCAGTACTTC; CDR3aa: CASSREDTQYEQYF
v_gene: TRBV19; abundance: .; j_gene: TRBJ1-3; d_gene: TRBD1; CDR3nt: TGTGCCAGTAGCTCGCGATCCCCAATCAGGGGGCTAAGAAACACCATATATTTT; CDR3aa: CASSSRSPIRGLRNTIYF
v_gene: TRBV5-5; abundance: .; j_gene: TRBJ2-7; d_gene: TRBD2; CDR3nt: TGTGCCAGCAGCTTGCGGGCCACTCTAGCGGGGGTCAACGAGCAGTACTTC; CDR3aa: CASSLRATLAGVNEQYF
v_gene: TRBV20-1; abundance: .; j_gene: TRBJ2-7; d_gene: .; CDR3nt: TGCAGTGCTAGTAAGAGGAGAGAGCAGTACTTC; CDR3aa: CSASKRREQYF
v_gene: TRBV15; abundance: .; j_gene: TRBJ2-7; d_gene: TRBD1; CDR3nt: TGTGCCACCAGCAGAGGGGGACAGTGGGAGCAGTACTTC; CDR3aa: CATSRGGQWEQYF
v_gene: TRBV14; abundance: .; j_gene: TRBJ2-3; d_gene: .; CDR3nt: TGTGCCAGCAGCCCAGGAAGACACACAGATACGCAGTATTTT; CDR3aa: CASSPGRHTDTQYF
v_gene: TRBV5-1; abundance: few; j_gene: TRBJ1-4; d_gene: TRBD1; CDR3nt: TGCGCCAGCAGCGGACCGGGACAGGGGCATGAAAAACTGTTTTTT; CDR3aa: CASSGPGQGHEKLFF
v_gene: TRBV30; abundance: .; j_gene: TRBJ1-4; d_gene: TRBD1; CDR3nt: TGTGCCTGGAGTACAGGACAGGGGGCCCTAGGTGAAAAACTGTTTTTT; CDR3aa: CAWSTGQGALGEKLFF
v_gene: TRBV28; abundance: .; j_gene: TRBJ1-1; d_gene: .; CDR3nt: TGTGCCAGCAGTTTAAACCCGGGAATCTTCGCCTTTGAAGCTTTCTTT; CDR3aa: CASSLNPGIFAFEAFF
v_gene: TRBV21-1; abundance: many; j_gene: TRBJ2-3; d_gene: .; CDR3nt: TGTGCCAGCAGCCCACGGACTAGCGGATACACAGATACGCAGTATTTT; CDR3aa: CASSPRTSGYTDTQYF
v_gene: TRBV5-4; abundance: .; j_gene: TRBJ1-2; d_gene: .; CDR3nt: TGTGCCAGCAGCTTGGTACGCAGGGGTTACGGGAACTATGGCTACACCTTC; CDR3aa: CASSLVRRGYGNYGYTF
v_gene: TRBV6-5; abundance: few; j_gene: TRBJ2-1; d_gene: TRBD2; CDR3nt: TGTGCCAGCAGTCCCGAAGCGGGAGGAGGTGAGCAGTTCTTC; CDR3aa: CASSPEAGGGEQFF
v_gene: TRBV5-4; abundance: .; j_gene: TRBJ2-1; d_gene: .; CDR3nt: TGTGCCAGCAGCTTGGCCCGGGGTAGCTCCTACAATGAGCAGTTCTTC; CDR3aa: CASSLARGSSYNEQFF
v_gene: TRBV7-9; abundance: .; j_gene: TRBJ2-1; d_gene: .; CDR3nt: TGTGCCAGCAGTATCACCAGGGGGGCCGGTGAGCAGTTCTTC; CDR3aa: CASSITRGAGEQFF
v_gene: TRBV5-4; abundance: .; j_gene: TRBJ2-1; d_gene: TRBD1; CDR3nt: TGTGCCAGCAGCCCACGGGTCACCGGGACAGGTTTCGATGAGCAGTTCTTC; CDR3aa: CASSPRVTGTGFDEQFF
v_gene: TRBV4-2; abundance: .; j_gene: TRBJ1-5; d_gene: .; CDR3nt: TGTGCCAGCAGCCAAGTAACGCAGGGAAGTACTTATAGCAATCAGCCCCAGCATTTT; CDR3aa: CASSQVTQGSTYSNQPQHF
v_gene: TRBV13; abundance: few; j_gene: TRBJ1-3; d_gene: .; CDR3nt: TGTGCCAGCAGCTTAGGCGAGGGAGGAAACACCATATATTTT; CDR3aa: CASSLGEGGNTIYF
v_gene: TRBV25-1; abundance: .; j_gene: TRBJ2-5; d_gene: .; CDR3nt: TGTGCCAGCAGTGACAGTACCCAAGAGACCCAGTACTTC; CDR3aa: CASSDSTQETQYF